A selection of T cell receptor beta chains follows, all from one sample in a study of T cell responses to AZD1222 COVID-19 vaccine. Sequencing was performed with immunoSEQ multiplex PCR; in TCRdb, only in-frame clones are kept and a portion is missing. There are approximately 110,000 clones in the sample; 70% to 90% occur only once, and about 13% lies in the top ten. The source was peripheral blood, collected on day 0 of MenACWY control vaccination. The source is an adult in good health. Each CDR3 is given with its conserved first and last residue. The D gene is left open where the match is weak. Size is omitted from some rows. Given values are once, few, many or a class for expanded clones.

j_gene: TRBJ2-1; abundance: -; v_gene: TRBV7-9; d_gene: TRBD1; CDR3nt: TGTGCCAGCAGCTCAAGGACAGGGCCCACAGGTGAGCAGTTCTTC; CDR3aa: CASSSRTGPTGEQFF
j_gene: TRBJ2-5; abundance: -; v_gene: TRBV5-1; d_gene: -; CDR3nt: TGCGCCAGCAGCCCCGATCCCCGGGGGTCAATGGAGACCGCGGACTTC; CDR3aa: CASSPDPRGSMETADF
j_gene: TRBJ2-1; abundance: -; v_gene: TRBV24-1; d_gene: TRBD1; CDR3nt: TGTGCCACCAGTGCCCGGACAGGGAAGGACTACAATGAGCAGTTCTTC; CDR3aa: CATSARTGKDYNEQFF
j_gene: TRBJ2-1; abundance: -; v_gene: TRBV6-2/TRBV6-3; d_gene: TRBD2; CDR3nt: TGTGCCAGCAGTTACGTACTAGCGGGAGAGGTGGTTGAGCAGTTCTTC; CDR3aa: CASSYVLAGEVVEQFF
j_gene: TRBJ2-5; abundance: -; v_gene: TRBV4-2; d_gene: TRBD2; CDR3nt: TGTGCCAGCAGCCAACTAGCGGGCCTCAAAAGGGGAGAGACCCAGTACTTC; CDR3aa: CASSQLAGLKRGETQYF
j_gene: TRBJ1-2; abundance: -; v_gene: TRBV29-1; d_gene: -; CDR3nt: TGCAGCACCGCGGGTGACAGATTGGGCGGCTACACCTTC; CDR3aa: CSTAGDRLGGYTF
j_gene: TRBJ2-7; abundance: -; v_gene: TRBV5-1; d_gene: -; CDR3nt: TGCGCCAGCAGCTTGATAGGGAACGAGCAGTACTTC; CDR3aa: CASSLIGNEQYF
j_gene: TRBJ1-2; abundance: -; v_gene: TRBV30; d_gene: -; CDR3nt: TGTGCCTGGATGTCAGGGAGCCCTAACTATGGCTACACCTTC; CDR3aa: CAWMSGSPNYGYTF
j_gene: TRBJ1-3; abundance: -; v_gene: TRBV6-6; d_gene: -; CDR3nt: TGTGCCAGCAGCCAGGGAAACACCATATATTTT; CDR3aa: CASSQGNTIYF
j_gene: TRBJ2-7; abundance: few; v_gene: TRBV4-1; d_gene: -; CDR3nt: TGCGCCAGCAGCCAAGTTGCGGACTTCCTGGGCGAGCAGTACTTC; CDR3aa: CASSQVADFLGEQYF
j_gene: TRBJ2-7; abundance: -; v_gene: TRBV24-1; d_gene: -; CDR3nt: TGTGCCACCCAGGGGATTGGGCCCTACGAGCAGTACTTC; CDR3aa: CATQGIGPYEQYF
j_gene: TRBJ1-4; abundance: -; v_gene: TRBV9; d_gene: TRBD1; CDR3nt: TGTGCCAGCAGCCCAGGGGGGGAAAAACTGTTTTTT; CDR3aa: CASSPGGEKLFF
j_gene: TRBJ2-1; abundance: -; v_gene: TRBV7-3; d_gene: -; CDR3nt: TGTGCCAGCAGCTCCGTACCGAACAATGAGCAGTTCTTC; CDR3aa: CASSSVPNNEQFF
j_gene: TRBJ2-1; abundance: -; v_gene: TRBV24-1; d_gene: -; CDR3nt: TGTGCCACCAGTGATCGGCTGACAAATGAGCAGTTCTTC; CDR3aa: CATSDRLTNEQFF
j_gene: TRBJ2-1; abundance: -; v_gene: TRBV27; d_gene: -; CDR3nt: TGTGCCAGCAGTTCGGGACCAAGCAATGAGCAGTTCTTC; CDR3aa: CASSSGPSNEQFF
j_gene: TRBJ2-7; abundance: -; v_gene: TRBV15; d_gene: -; CDR3nt: TGTGCCACCAGCTCTAGTGGTTACGAGCAGTACTTC; CDR3aa: CATSSSGYEQYF
j_gene: TRBJ2-2; abundance: -; v_gene: TRBV9; d_gene: -; CDR3nt: TGTGCCAGCAGCCCAGGTTCTAACACCGGGGAGCTGTTTTTT; CDR3aa: CASSPGSNTGELFF
j_gene: TRBJ1-6; abundance: -; v_gene: TRBV7-8; d_gene: TRBD1; CDR3nt: TGTGCCAGCAGCCTGCAGACAGGGACAGTCGATTCACCCCTCCACTTT; CDR3aa: CASSLQTGTVDSPLHF